This T cell receptor (beta chain) was identified in a study of OX40 agonist ivuxolimab in advanced cancers. Turning to the study itself: Dose-escalation cases comprised hepatocellular carcinoma, melanoma, renal cell or head and neck cancer.

Study findings and constraints: There were also nonresponders showing low normalized T-cell clonal expansion. Among the lowest levels of clonal expansion were found in partial responders at 0.1-3.0 mg/kg.

Sequencing was performed with immunoSEQ multiplex PCR; in TCRdb, only in-frame clones are kept and a portion is missing. Of under 25,000 clones detected, about 87% appear once; the ten largest clones hold 30% to 35%. About this clone itself: Its specificity is unknown.

V was trimmed by 0 bases and J by 0 bases, leaving 3 bases between them. CDR1 is SGDLS and CDR2 is YYNGEE in the germline V gene. CDR3 length: 14 residues. This chain links TRBV9 with TRBJ2-2; D unclear. The sequence was collected from an adult with an advanced solid tumor such as melanoma, head and neck, liver or kidney cancer. The sequencing here drew on CD4+ or CD8+ T cells sorted from blood, taken in a trial of the OX40 agonist ivuxolimab. CDR3 bases: TGTGCCAGCAGCGTAGGGCCGAACACCGGGGAGCTGTTTTTT. As protein: CASSVGPNTGELFF.